This T cell receptor (beta chain) was observed in a study of cytotoxic CD8 clonotypes in ibrutinib-treated CLL. Study-wide results and caveats: Clonality correlated strongly with circulating CD8+ T cells and exceeded age-matched healthy donors at baseline. Clonality went up at ibrutinib response and then declined back toward baseline at progression.

Target depth was 1 in 200,000 to 1 in 1 million T cells, about 10x per clonotype. The method was immunoSEQ multiplex PCR; TCRdb's version includes in-frame clones alone and lacks a portion of them. The sample includes about 130,000 clones, roughly 84% seen only once; the top ten take about 3.5%. The CDR3 loop spans 16 amino acids. Germline V CDR1 and CDR2: KGHSH, LQKENI. Trimming left V 2 bases short and J 0 bases short, with 13 bases between. About this clone itself: Its matching antigen is unknown.

The input for sequencing was PBMCs, taken after 24 months of ibrutinib treatment. The rearrangement uses TRBV18 and TRBJ1-1; D gene unclear. This TCR derives from a human donor with chronic lymphocytic leukemia. The CDR3 DNA reads as TGTGCCAGCTCACCAAGGCAGCAAGACATGAACACTGAAGCTTTCTTT. Translation gives CASSPRQQDMNTEAFF.